This T cell receptor beta chain was recorded in a study of naive and memory T cell subsets. The beta constant-region primer was an equimolar mix of two oligonucleotides covering TRBC1 and TRBC2. TCRdb re-analysed the UMI-ligation and nested PCR reads in MiXCR, keeping a single row per CDR3 protein. In the table there are roughly 140,000 distinct CDR3 sequences, 15% to 20% of which are singletons. Whole-study findings and limits: Each distinct alpha or beta sequence counts as one clonotype.

Notes on this clonotype: No antigen is known for it.

This CDR3 contains 14 residues. V lost 3 bases and J lost 2, with 8 bases in between. In germline, CDR1 is LNHDA, CDR2 SQIVND (reference sequence). Sequential positive selection took CD4 T cells first, then CD8 T cells. This sequence joins TRBV19 and TRBJ1-5; D perhaps matches TRBD1 (6 bases). This TCR came from a human donor in good health. Sequenced sample: naive CD4+ T cells from blood. The CDR3 region has the DNA TGTGCCAGTAGTATCTACAGGGGCAATCAGCCCCAGCATTTT. It encodes CASSIYRGNQPQHF.